This TCR beta chain was recovered during a study of shared clonotypes between healthy human individuals. Study-wide results and limits: Sampling covered blood only; tissue repertoires likely differ.

Libraries were prepared by immunoSEQ multiplex PCR; TCRdb keeps only in-frame clonotypes and omits some of them. The sample lists 2,500,000 or so clones, approximately 90% seen once, with roughly 0.14% in the top ten. This clone was recorded a few times. The antigen remains unidentified. Between the trimmed V and J ends, which lost 0 bases and 1 base, there was a span of 7 bases. In germline, CDR1 is LGHNA, CDR2 YNFKEQ. CDR3 length: 15 amino acids. The sample taken for sequencing was naive CD4+ T cells sorted from blood. Documented subset: CD45RA+ positively selected. The chain couples TRBV4-2 to TRBJ2-4; no definite D call. The sequence was collected from a man aged 18-30 years in good health. The CDR3: CASSQDRAAKNIQYF. The CDR3 coding sequence is TGTGCCAGCAGCCAAGATCGGGCCGCCAAAAACATTCAGTACTTC.